Following are 5 T cell receptor beta chains from one sample sequenced in a study of T cell responses to AZD1222 COVID-19 vaccine. The protocol was immunoSEQ multiplex PCR, while the TCRdb copy is restricted to in-frame clones and leaves out a portion. The table has roughly 180,000 clones, more than 75% seen once. The material was peripheral blood, obtained on day 0 of MenACWY control vaccination. The source is an adult in good health.

The chain has TRBV4-3 and TRBJ2-7; 8 bases agree with TRBD1. V lost 2 bases and J lost 6; bases outside the gene matches: 6. The CDR3 sequence is 14 residues long. Germline V gene sequence: CDR1 LGHNA, CDR2 YSLEER. CDR3: CASSQSTTGGEQYF. Written as DNA, the CDR3 is TGCGCCAGCAGCCAATCAACAACAGGGGGCGAGCAGTACTTC.

The V and J genes are TRBV7-9 and TRBJ1-2; D might be TRBD1 (5 bases). V lost 1 base, J lost 6 bases, and 6 bases lay in between. Germline values: CDR1 SEHNR, CDR2 FQNEAQ (reference sequence). The CDR3 is 12 residues long. The CDR3 DNA follows: TGTGCCAGCAGCTTAGGGGGGGATGGCTACACCTTC. Its translation: CASSLGGDGYTF.

The rearrangement links TRBV18 to TRBJ2-1; TRBD1 is a possible D gene (6 bases). The CDR3 covers 13 residues. V lost 5 bases to trimming and J lost 5 bases, with 10 bases between them. Germline CDR1 is KGHSH and CDR2 is LQKENI. The CDR3 coding sequence is TGTGCCAGCTCAGAGGACAGCCACAATGAGCAGTTCTTC. Its protein product is CASSEDSHNEQFF.

The chain uses TRBV11-1 and TRBJ2-1; D not resolved. The CDR3 is 14 residues long. V shed 5 bases and J shed 2 bases, with 10 bases lying between them. CDR1 is SGHAT and CDR2 is FQDESV in the germline V gene (reference sequence). This chain's CDR3 is CASSPESTYNEQFF. The CDR3 DNA is TGTGCCAGCAGCCCAGAAAGTACCTACAATGAGCAGTTCTTC.

The V gene is TRBV12-5, the J gene TRBJ2-7, with 7 bases matching TRBD1. Germline V gene data show CDR1 as LGHNT and CDR2 as FRNRAP. The trim removed 6 bases at V and 4 bases at J, leaving 6 bases unmatched. The CDR3 totals 13 residues. DNA of the CDR3: TGTGCTAGTGGGTCCAGGGGGATGTACGAGCAGTACTTC. Translating it yields CASGSRGMYEQYF.